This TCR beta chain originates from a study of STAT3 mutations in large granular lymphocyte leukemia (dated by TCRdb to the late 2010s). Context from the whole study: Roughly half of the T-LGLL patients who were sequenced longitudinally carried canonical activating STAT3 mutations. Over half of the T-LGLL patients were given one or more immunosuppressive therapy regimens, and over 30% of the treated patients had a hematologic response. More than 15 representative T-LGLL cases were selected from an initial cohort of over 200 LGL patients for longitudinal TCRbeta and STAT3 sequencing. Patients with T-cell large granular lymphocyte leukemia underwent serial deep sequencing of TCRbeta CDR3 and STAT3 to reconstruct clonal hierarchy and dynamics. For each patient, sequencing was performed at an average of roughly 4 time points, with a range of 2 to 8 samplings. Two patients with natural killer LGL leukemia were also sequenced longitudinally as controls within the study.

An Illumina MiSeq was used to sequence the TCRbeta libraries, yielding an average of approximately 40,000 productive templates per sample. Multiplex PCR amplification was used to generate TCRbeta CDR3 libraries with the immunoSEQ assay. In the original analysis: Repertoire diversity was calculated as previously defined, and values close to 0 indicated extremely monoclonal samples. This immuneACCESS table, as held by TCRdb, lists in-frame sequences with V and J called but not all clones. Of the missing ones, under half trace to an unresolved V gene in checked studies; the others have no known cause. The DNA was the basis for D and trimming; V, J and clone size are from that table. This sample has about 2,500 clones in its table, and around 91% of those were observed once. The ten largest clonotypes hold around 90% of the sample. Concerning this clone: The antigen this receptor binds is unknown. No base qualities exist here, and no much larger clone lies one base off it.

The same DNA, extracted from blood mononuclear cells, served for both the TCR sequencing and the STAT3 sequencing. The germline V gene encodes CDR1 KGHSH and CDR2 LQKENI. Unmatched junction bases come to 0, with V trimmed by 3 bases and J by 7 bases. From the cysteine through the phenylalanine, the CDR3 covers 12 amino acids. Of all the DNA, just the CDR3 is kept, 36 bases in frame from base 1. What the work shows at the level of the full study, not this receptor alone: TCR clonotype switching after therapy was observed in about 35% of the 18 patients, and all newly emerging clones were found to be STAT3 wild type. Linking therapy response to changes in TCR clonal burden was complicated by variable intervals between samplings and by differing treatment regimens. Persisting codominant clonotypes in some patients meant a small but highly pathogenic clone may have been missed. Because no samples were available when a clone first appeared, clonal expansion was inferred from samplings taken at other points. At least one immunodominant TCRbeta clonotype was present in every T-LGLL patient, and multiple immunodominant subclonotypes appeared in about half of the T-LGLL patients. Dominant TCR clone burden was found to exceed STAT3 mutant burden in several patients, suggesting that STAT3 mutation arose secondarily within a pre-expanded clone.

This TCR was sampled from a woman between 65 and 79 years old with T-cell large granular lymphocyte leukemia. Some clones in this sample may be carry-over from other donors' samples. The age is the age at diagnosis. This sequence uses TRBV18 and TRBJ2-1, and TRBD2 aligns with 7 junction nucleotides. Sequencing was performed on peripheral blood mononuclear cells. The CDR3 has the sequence CASSPGGNEQFF. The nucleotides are TGTGCCAGCTCACCGGGAGGGAATGAGCAGTTCTTC. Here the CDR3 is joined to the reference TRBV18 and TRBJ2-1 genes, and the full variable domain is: NAGVMQNPRHLVRRRGQEARLRCSPMKGHSHVYWYRQLPEEGLKFMVYLQKENIIDESGMPKERFSAEFPKEGPSILRIQQVVRGDSAAYFCASSPGGNEQFFGPGTRLTVL.